Below are 20 T cell receptor beta chains sequenced from a single sample in a study of blood T cell repertoires in COVID-19. Produced via immunoSEQ multiplex PCR; TCRdb's table is partial and in-frame only. The sample lists about 100,000 clones; more than 70% were seen once. The sample was peripheral blood. The source of these receptors is a man in his fifties or sixties with active or convalescent COVID-19.

The rearrangement joins TRBV7-6 to TRBJ2-3, with 9 nucleotides matching TRBD2. CDR1 and CDR2 from the germline V gene are SGHVS and FNYEAQ. V was clipped by 0 bases and J by 3 bases; unmatched bases: 7. The CDR3 has 17 residues. This CDR3 reads CASSLAGEREVTDTQYF. CDR3 nucleotides: TGTGCCAGCAGCTTAGCGGGGGAGCGGGAGGTTACAGATACGCAGTATTTT.

CDR3: CASSDSGTGMTEAFF. The CDR3 nucleotides read TGTGCCAGCAGTGACTCCGGGACAGGGATGACTGAAGCTTTCTTT. The chain joins TRBV6-4 to TRBJ1-1; 9 nucleotides align to TRBD1. The CDR3 contains 15 residues. Germline loops: CDR1 MRHNA, CDR2 SNTAGT. Trimming at V came to 0 bases and at J to 5 bases, leaving 4 bases not matched to a gene.

The V and J genes are TRBV2 and TRBJ1-2; TRBD1 aligns across 7 bases. V shed 4 bases and J 6 bases; nucleotides not matched to a gene: 14. In germline, CDR1 is SNHLY, CDR2 FYNNEI. The CDR3 is made up of 16 amino acids. The CDR3 DNA follows: TGTGCCAGCAGTGGGGCAGGGGGAGGTATCGGTAATGGCTACACCTTC. This sequence encodes CASSGAGGGIGNGYTF.

The gene calls are TRBV19 and TRBJ2-1; no clear D. The CDR3 sequence is 12 residues long. Germline-derived CDR1 and CDR2 are LNHDA and SQIVND (reference sequence). V lost 3 bases to trimming and J lost 5 bases, with 5 bases between them. This chain's CDR3 is CASSINNNEQFF. The CDR3 bases are TGTGCCAGTAGTATCAACAACAATGAGCAGTTCTTC.

This sequence joins TRBV6-6 and TRBJ2-5; maybe TRBD2 (6 bases). Germline V gene data show CDR1 as MNHNY and CDR2 as SVGAGI (reference sequence). The CDR3 is 14 residues long. The V end was cut by 6 bases, the J end by 4 bases, with 15 bases between. In nucleotides, the CDR3 is TGTGCCAGCAGGCCTCCGGGACTGGGAGAGACCCAGTACTTC. Translated: CASRPPGLGETQYF.

This chain connects TRBV5-5 to TRBJ1-4; D is unclear. The V and J ends lost 0 bases and 8 bases respectively, with 14 bases between them. Germline assignment: CDR1 SGHKS and CDR2 YYEKEE (reference sequence). The CDR3 runs to 15 residues. CDR3 residues: CASSLVGENGEKLFF. CDR3 nucleotide sequence: TGTGCCAGCAGCTTGGTCGGGGAGAACGGAGAAAAACTGTTTTTT.

This rearrangement joins TRBV4-1 to TRBJ1-6, with D possibly TRBD1 on 5 matching bases. CDR1 is MGHRA and CDR2 is YSYEKL in the germline V gene. V lost 1 base and J 5 bases, leaving 9 bases between the germline ends. The CDR3 is 15 amino acids. CDR3 amino acids: CASSQGGGNNSPLHF. DNA for the CDR3: TGCGCCAGCAGCCAAGGGGGGGGAAATAATTCACCCCTCCACTTT.

The chain carries TRBV6-5 and TRBJ1-1; TRBD1 agrees at 8 bases. V lost 5 bases to trimming and J lost 3 bases; unmatched junction nucleotides: 5. This CDR3 has 14 amino acids. The germline V gene has CDR1 MNHEY and CDR2 SVGAGI. The CDR3 sequence is CASSLQGGDTEAFF. The DNA for the CDR3 is TGTGCCAGCAGTCTACAGGGGGGTGACACTGAAGCTTTCTTT.

In this sample, this clone turned up once. The genes are TRBV3-1 (or the pseudogene TRBV3-2) and TRBJ2-4, with TRBD2 identical over 10 bases. The CDR3 loop spans 14 amino acids. The V gene's germline CDR1 is LGHDT and CDR2 YNNKEL (reference sequence). Trimming took 4 bases from V and 5 from J; bases not matched to a gene: 2. The CDR3 region has the DNA TGTGCCAGCAGCCCTGGACTAGCGGAAAACATTCAGTACTTC. This gives the protein CASSPGLAENIQYF.

The chain recombines TRBV10-3 with TRBJ1-1; TRBD1 is a possible D gene (6 bases). The CDR3 loop spans 12 amino acids. Trimming took off 4 bases at V and 7 bases at J, with 10 bases between the two ends. Germline V gene sequence: CDR1 ENHRY, CDR2 SYGVKD. DNA of the CDR3: TGTGCCATCAGTGCCTCGGACAGTGAAGCTTTCTTT. This encodes CAISASDSEAFF.

The CDR3 region has the DNA TGTGCCAGCAGGCTTTTCGGGGACACTGAAGCTTTCTTT. Translation: CASRLFGDTEAFF. This chain links TRBV7-8 with TRBJ1-1; D ambiguous. The CDR3 runs 13 residues. Per germline, CDR1 SGHVS and CDR2 FQNEAQ. V lost 6 bases to trimming and J lost 3 bases, with 11 bases between them.

The V and J genes are TRBV9 and TRBJ2-1; 12 bases line up with TRBD2. From germline, CDR1 is SGDLS and CDR2 YYNGEE. The CDR3 has 17 amino acids. V shed 0 bases, J shed 7 bases, and the junction held 8 bases outside the gene matches. The CDR3 spells CASSVATGGLAGNEQFF. For the CDR3, the DNA is TGTGCCAGCAGCGTAGCTACAGGTGGACTAGCGGGAAATGAGCAGTTCTTC.

The rearrangement links TRBV27 to TRBJ2-2; a possible D gene is TRBD2 (5 bases). The CDR3 length is 16 residues. Trimming shortened V by 2 bases and J by 4 bases, and 14 bases separated the two germline ends. The germline V gene encodes CDR1 MNHEY and CDR2 SMNVEV (reference sequence). The chain's CDR3 is CASSLIRTAGTGELFF. For the CDR3, the DNA is TGTGCCAGCAGTTTAATTAGAACTGCGGGCACCGGGGAGCTGTTTTTT.

The V call is TRBV5-1, the J call TRBJ1-1; 7 bases are shared with TRBD1. Germline-derived CDR1 and CDR2 are SGHRS and YFSETQ. With V trimmed by 2 bases and J by 7 bases, 2 bases remained unmatched. The CDR3 totals 12 residues. CDR3: CASSLQGREAFF. CDR3 coding DNA: TGCGCCAGCAGCTTACAGGGGCGTGAAGCTTTCTTT.

The gene calls are TRBV19 and TRBJ1-3; D possibly corresponds to TRBD1 (6 bases). In germline, CDR1 is LNHDA, CDR2 SQIVND (reference sequence). This CDR3 contains 16 residues. The V end lost 2 bases, the J end lost 0 bases, and 11 bases lay between the germline ends. CDR3 loop: CASSITGWTSGNTIYF. For the CDR3, the DNA is TGTGCCAGTAGTATAACAGGGTGGACCTCTGGAAACACCATATATTTT.

The rearrangement joins TRBV11-2 to TRBJ2-7; TRBD2 matches 9 bases. The CDR3 has 17 residues. Trimming cost V 1 base and J 5 bases; bases outside gene matches: 12. In germline, CDR1 is SGHAT, CDR2 FQNNGV. The CDR3 is CASSLVSGSSGINEQYF. The CDR3 DNA reads TGTGCCAGCAGCTTAGTCTCCGGATCTAGCGGGATCAACGAGCAGTACTTC.

The chain uses TRBV19 and TRBJ2-1; TRBD2 matches at 10 bases. The CDR3 covers 15 residues. The ends lost 7 bases at V and 7 bases at J; junction bases unmatched: 10. Germline-derived CDR1 and CDR2 are LNHDA and SQIVND (reference sequence). The CDR3 DNA reads TGTGCCAGTATTTTGTCTAGCGGGAGTGTAAATGAGCAGTTCTTC. Its translation: CASILSSGSVNEQFF.

The gene calls are TRBV5-1 and TRBJ2-1; 7 nucleotides agree with TRBD2. Looked up from germline, CDR1 is SGHRS and CDR2 is YFSETQ. The CDR3 is 15 residues long. V dropped 3 bases and J dropped 0; count of bases not matched to a gene: 3. The CDR3 DNA reads as TGCGCCAGCAGCTCTAGCGGAGACTCCTACAATGAGCAGTTCTTC. Its protein is CASSSSGDSYNEQFF.

This sequence joins TRBV2 and TRBJ2-3, with TRBD1 as a possible D gene (6 bases). V was cut by 4 bases and J by 2 bases, with 19 bases left in between. CDR3 length: 17 amino acids. Germline values: CDR1 SNHLY, CDR2 FYNNEI. CDR3 residues: CASSGQGTHVITDTQYF. CDR3 bases: TGTGCCAGCAGTGGGCAGGGGACCCACGTAATCACAGATACGCAGTATTTT.

This clone occurred once. The rearrangement links TRBV7-9 to TRBJ1-1; maybe TRBD1 (6 bases). CDR1 is SEHNR and CDR2 is FQNEAQ in the germline V gene (reference sequence). Deletions cut 8 bases from V and 2 bases from J, with 9 bases between. The CDR3 has 12 amino acids. CDR3 sequence reads: CASETGNTEAFF. CDR3 nucleotides: TGTGCCAGCGAGACAGGAAACACTGAAGCTTTCTTT.